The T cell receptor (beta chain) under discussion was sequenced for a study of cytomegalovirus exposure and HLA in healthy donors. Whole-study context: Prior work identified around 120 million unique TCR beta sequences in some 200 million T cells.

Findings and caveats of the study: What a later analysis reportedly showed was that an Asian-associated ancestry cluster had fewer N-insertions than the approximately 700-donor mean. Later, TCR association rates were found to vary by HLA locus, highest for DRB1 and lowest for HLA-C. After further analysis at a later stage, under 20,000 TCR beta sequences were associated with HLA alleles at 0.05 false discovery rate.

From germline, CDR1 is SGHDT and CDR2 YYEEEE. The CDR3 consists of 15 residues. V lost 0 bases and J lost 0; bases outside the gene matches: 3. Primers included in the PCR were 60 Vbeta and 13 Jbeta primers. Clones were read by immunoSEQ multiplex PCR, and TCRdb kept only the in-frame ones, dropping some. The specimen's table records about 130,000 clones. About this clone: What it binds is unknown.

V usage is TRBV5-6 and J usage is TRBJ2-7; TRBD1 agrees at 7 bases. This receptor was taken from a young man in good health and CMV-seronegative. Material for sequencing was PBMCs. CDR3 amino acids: CASSLGGQSSYEQYF. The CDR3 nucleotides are TGTGCCAGCAGCTTGGGGGGACAGAGCTCCTACGAGCAGTACTTC.